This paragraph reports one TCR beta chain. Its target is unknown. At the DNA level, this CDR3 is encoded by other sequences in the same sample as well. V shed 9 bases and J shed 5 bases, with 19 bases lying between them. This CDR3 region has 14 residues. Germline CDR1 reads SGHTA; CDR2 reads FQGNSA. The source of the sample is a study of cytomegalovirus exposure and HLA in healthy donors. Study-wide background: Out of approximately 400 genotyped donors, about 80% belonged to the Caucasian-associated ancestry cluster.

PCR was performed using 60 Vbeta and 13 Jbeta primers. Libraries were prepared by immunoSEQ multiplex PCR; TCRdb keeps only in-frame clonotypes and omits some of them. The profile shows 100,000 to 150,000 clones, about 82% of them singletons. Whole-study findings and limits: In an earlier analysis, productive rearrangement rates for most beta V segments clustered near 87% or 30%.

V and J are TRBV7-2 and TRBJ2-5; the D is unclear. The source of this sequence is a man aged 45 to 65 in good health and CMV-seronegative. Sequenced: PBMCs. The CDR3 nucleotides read TGTGCCAGTAGCCCCGAGGCCTCCCGCGAGACCCAGTACTTC. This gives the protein CASSPEASRETQYF.